One and the same sample provided the 20 T cell receptor beta chains below, sequenced in a study of vaccination and CD4 T cells after COVID-19 (dated by TCRdb to 2021 to 2024). Library generation was performed with PCR. The sequencer was an Illumina iSeq 100. DNA from cultured CD4+ T cells was subjected to TCR sequencing with the Oncomine TCR Beta short-read assay at the Johns Hopkins FTIC core. TCRdb handled the public reads itself, with Q25 trimming in fastp and clone calling in MiXCR, and kept productive beta chains. Rows with a matching CDR3 protein are joined into one entry that keeps the most common DNA and genes. The sample table shows some 9,000 distinct CDR3 sequences, and roughly 60% are seen once. The top ten constitute roughly a third of the sample. What the treatment or condition label conveys for this sample: approximately nine-day PBMC culture with coronavirus spike peptide pools or control peptides (ViraFEST assay).

These receptors lack a known antigen. Specimen: CD4+ T cells from blood, cultured in vitro. These receptors originate from a human donor who had recovered from COVID-19.

V is TRBV29-1 and J is TRBJ2-2; TRBD2 agrees at 15 bases. J gave up 6 bases and V 7 bases, and 3 bases lay outside the gene matches. In germline, CDR1 is SQVTM, CDR2 ANQGSEA. This CDR3 contains 14 residues. The CDR3 DNA reads TGCAGCGCCGGACTAGCGGGAGGGCCCGGGGAGCTGTTTTTT. Translated, it gives CSAGLAGGPGELFF.

The gene calls are TRBV28 and TRBJ1-3; the D is unclear. The CDR3 contains 12 residues. Germline CDR1 reads MDHEN; CDR2 reads SYDVKM. V was shortened by 2 bases and J by 4 bases, with 3 bases between the two germline ends. The CDR3 DNA is TGTGCCAGCAGTTTACGCGGAAACACCATATATTTT. Translating gives CASSLRGNTIYF.

The rearrangement links TRBV20-1 to TRBJ1-2, with no clear D. There are 15 residues in the CDR3. Germline lookup yields CDR1 DFQATT and CDR2 SNEGSKA (reference sequence). The germline V and J ends were trimmed by 0 bases and 2 bases, with 13 bases remaining between them. The CDR3 loop reads CSARDQNAINYGYTF. The DNA of the CDR3 is TGCAGTGCTAGAGATCAAAACGCGATAAACTATGGCTACACCTTC.

V is TRBV19 and J is TRBJ2-5, with D unclear. The CDR3 extends over 16 amino acids. CDR1 and CDR2 from the germline V gene are LNHDA and SQIVND (reference sequence). V was trimmed by 1 base and J by 5 bases, leaving 17 bases between them. The chain's CDR3 is CASSIGSQFGSETQYF. In DNA form, the CDR3 reads TGTGCCAGTAGTATAGGATCCCAGTTCGGGTCGGAGACCCAGTACTTC. Variable domain in full (rest from reference TRBV19 and TRBJ2-5): DGGITQSPKYLFRKEGQNVTLSCEQNLNHDAMYWYRQDPGQGLRLIYYSQIVNDFQKGDIAEGYSVSREKKESFPLTVTSAQKNPTAFYLCASSIGSQFGSETQYFGPGTRLLVL.

This clonotype was observed a handful of times. This sequence joins TRBV6-2 or TRBV6-3 and TRBJ1-5, with D uncertain. Trimming left V 2 bases short and J 6 bases short, with 8 bases between. CDR1 MNHEY and CDR2 SVGEGT come from the germline V gene. The CDR3 runs to 13 residues. This chain's CDR3 is CASSYGWVQPQHF. The CDR3, as DNA: TGTGCCAGCAGTTACGGATGGGTTCAGCCCCAGCATTTT.

In nucleotides, the CDR3 is TGCGCCAGCAGCTACCGGGACAGGGGGTCGAGGGAGACCCAGTACTTC. Protein: CASSYRDRGSRETQYF. The chain recombines TRBV5-1 with TRBJ2-5; TRBD1 matches at 11 bases. The germline V gene has CDR1 SGHRS and CDR2 YFSETQ. V lost 3 bases, J lost 5 bases, and 9 bases stayed unmatched. The CDR3 consists of 16 residues.

The chain employs TRBV7-7 and TRBJ2-5; D is unclear. Deletions cut 5 bases from V and 5 bases from J, with 15 bases between. The CDR3 is 14 residues long. Per germline, CDR1 SSHAT and CDR2 FNYEAQ (reference sequence). CDR3 in DNA: TGTGCCAGCAGCCAGAGGAAGGGAACGGAGACCCAGTACTTC. This gives the protein CASSQRKGTETQYF.

The gene calls are TRBV28 and TRBJ1-2, with 7 bases aligning to TRBD1. Germline loops: CDR1 MDHEN, CDR2 SYDVKM. The CDR3 extends over 15 amino acids. The V segment lost 3 bases and the J segment 4 bases; nucleotides outside the gene matches: 8. CDR3 in amino acids: CASSLISQGGYGYTF. CDR3 DNA: TGTGCCAGCAGTTTGATCTCCCAGGGGGGCTATGGCTACACCTTC.

The chain recombines TRBV20-1 with TRBJ2-5; 8 bases are a match to TRBD1. With V trimmed by 2 bases and J by 4 bases, 9 bases remained unmatched. The germline V gene has CDR1 DFQATT and CDR2 SNEGSKA (reference sequence). There are 15 residues in the CDR3. This CDR3 is CSARIAVRGRETQYF. The CDR3 DNA is TGCAGTGCTAGAATAGCCGTCAGGGGGCGAGAGACCCAGTACTTC.

This clonotype was picked up one time. The rearrangement joins TRBV6-2 or TRBV6-3 to TRBJ2-1; D might be TRBD2 (6 bases). The V end lost 7 bases, the J end lost 8 bases, and 12 bases lay between the germline ends. Germline lookup yields CDR1 MNHEY and CDR2 SVGEGT. The CDR3 length is 12 residues. CDR3 amino acids: CASKALADEQFF. CDR3 DNA sequence: TGTGCCAGCAAGGCACTAGCCGATGAGCAGTTCTTC.

As concerns this clonotype: One junction end disagrees with the germline gene, perhaps due to a read error. The chain carries TRBV30 and TRBJ2-1; 10 bases are a match to TRBD1. This CDR3 spans 15 amino acids. Germline V gene sequence: CDR1 GTSNPN, CDR2 SVGIG (reference sequence). The CDR3 reads CAWSSTGGSHNEQFF. DNA of the CDR3: TGTGCCTGGAGTTCGACAGGGGGCTCCCACAATGAGCAGTTCTTC.

This clonotype appeared a few times. The chain joins TRBV19 to TRBJ1-5, with 9 positions matching TRBD1. V shed 6 bases, J shed 6 bases, and the junction held 6 bases outside the gene matches. The CDR3 loop spans 14 amino acids. Germline V gene lookup returns CDR1 LNHDA and CDR2 SQIVND (reference sequence). The CDR3 is CASRDRGGIQPQHF. The CDR3 DNA follows: TGTGCCAGTAGGGACAGGGGAGGAATTCAGCCCCAGCATTTT.

In DNA, the CDR3 is TGCAGCGTTGAAGTGGGACAGAACACTGAAGCTTTCTTT. Amino acids: CSVEVGQNTEAFF. V usage is TRBV29-1 and J usage is TRBJ1-1, with D possibly TRBD1 on 6 matching bases. Germline V gene data show CDR1 as SQVTM and CDR2 as ANQGSEA. The CDR3 has 13 amino acids. With 1 base removed from V and 1 base from J, the gap between germline ends came to 7 bases.

The chain recombines TRBV5-1 with TRBJ1-1; TRBD1 aligns across 9 bases. The V gene's germline CDR1 is SGHRS and CDR2 YFSETQ. This CDR3 region has 14 residues. After removal of 7 bases from V and 4 bases from J, the junction contained 8 bases not matched to a gene. The CDR3 region is CASGGGTGPTEAFF. For the CDR3, the DNA is TGCGCCAGCGGCGGAGGGACAGGGCCCACTGAAGCTTTCTTT.

The chain joins TRBV6-1 to TRBJ2-5; 8 positions match TRBD1. V shed 6 bases and J 3 bases; nucleotides not matched to a gene: 6. The CDR3 totals 14 residues. Germline CDR1 is MNHNS and CDR2 is SASEGT. For the CDR3, the DNA is TGTGCCAGCAGCGACAGGGGTCTGAAAGAGACCCAGTACTTC. It yields the protein CASSDRGLKETQYF.

The J gene is TRBJ1-1, the V gene TRBV20-1; TRBD1 might be the D (5 bases). CDR1 and CDR2 (germline): DFQATT, SNEGSKA (reference sequence). The germline V and J ends were trimmed by 3 bases and 6 bases, with 11 bases remaining between them. This CDR3 has 12 amino acids. Here the CDR3 reads CSASQGGAEAFF. The CDR3 DNA reads as TGCAGTGCTAGTCAGGGCGGCGCTGAAGCTTTCTTT.

This rearrangement joins TRBV7-9 to TRBJ2-1, with 7 bases identical to TRBD2. Per germline, CDR1 SEHNR and CDR2 FQNEAQ (reference sequence). The CDR3 extends over 16 amino acids. The J segment lost 2 bases and the V segment lost 3 bases, leaving 7 bases of the junction unmatched. DNA for the CDR3: TGTGCCAGCAGCTTCTCCGGGAGGCGGGCCTACAATGAGCAGTTCTTC. It specifies CASSFSGRRAYNEQFF.

J is TRBJ2-3 and V is TRBV6-1; a weak D match, TRBD1 (6 bases). This CDR3 is 14 amino acids long. Germline assignment: CDR1 MNHNS and CDR2 SASEGT. V lost 5 bases and J lost 3, with 12 bases in between. Written as DNA, the CDR3 is TGTGCCAGCAGTCCACCGACAGGTACAGATACGCAGTATTTT. Translated: CASSPPTGTDTQYF.

The chain is built from TRBV6-2 or TRBV6-3 and TRBJ1-2; D uncertain. CDR1 and CDR2 (germline): MNHEY, SVGEGT. V gave up 5 bases and J gave up 0 bases, with 13 bases separating them. The CDR3 contains 15 residues. Here the CDR3 DNA reads TGTGCCAGCAGTCCCGACTCTTACTCTAACTATGGCTACACCTTC. The encoded protein is CASSPDSYSNYGYTF.

The chain joins TRBV6-1 to TRBJ1-1; no firm D call. Per the germline V gene, CDR1 is MNHNS and CDR2 is SASEGT. The CDR3 totals 14 residues. The ends were cut back, 1 base at V and 11 bases at J, with 17 bases in the middle. The CDR3 spells CASSEVFTNSRAFF. CDR3 DNA: TGTGCCAGCAGTGAAGTATTCACAAATAGTCGGGCTTTCTTT.